One sample yielded the 15 T cell receptor beta chains listed below, sequenced in a study of blood T cells in healthy people across ages. It was with a sample-barcoded 5' primer and a J-beta primer mix that a second PCR of about 6 to 11 cycles was run. TCRdb reanalysed the 5' RACE reads using MiXCR and keeps one entry per CDR3 protein. The sample yields 1.5 million to 2 million distinct CDR3 sequences, around 48% seen once. The material sequenced was blood. The receptors here all came from a woman aged 40 to 55 in good health.

The rearrangement uses TRBV5-5 and TRBJ2-1; D call uncertain. The germline gives CDR1 SGHKS, CDR2 YYEKEE (reference sequence). This CDR3 is 13 amino acids long. Trimming left V 0 bases short and J 13 bases short, with 14 bases between. The CDR3 is CASSLGVVETQFF. CDR3 nucleotides: TGTGCCAGCAGCTTGGGGGTTGTAGAGACCCAGTTCTTC.

The chain links TRBV3-1 to TRBJ2-1; weak D call: TRBD2 (6 bases). CDR3 length: 14 amino acids. Deletions cut 8 bases from V and 5 bases from J, with 16 bases between. Germline V gives CDR1 LGHDT, CDR2 YNNKEL (reference sequence). CDR3 DNA sequence: TGTGCCAGCCGTTTTGCGGGAACGAACAATGAGCAGTTCTTC. It translates to CASRFAGTNNEQFF.

This clonotype was observed a handful of times. The chain couples TRBV7-2 to TRBJ1-2, with a weak D call TRBD1 (6 bases). Germline V gene lookup returns CDR1 SGHTA and CDR2 FQGNSA. This CDR3 has 17 residues. The V end lost 1 base, the J end lost 0 bases, and 15 bases lay between the germline ends. Here the CDR3 DNA reads TGTGCCAGCAGCTTAGATAATTGGGACACGACTAACTATGGCTACACCTTC. This codes for CASSLDNWDTTNYGYTF.

This clonotype showed up just a few times. The rearrangement joins TRBV5-1 to TRBJ2-7, with 9 bases identical to TRBD1. J was trimmed by 2 bases and V by 4 bases; bases with no gene match: 10. Germline V gives CDR1 SGHRS, CDR2 YFSETQ. CDR3 length: 16 amino acids. For the CDR3, the DNA is TGCGCCAGCAGCAAGGGGCGGGACAGGGTAACCTACGAGCAGTACTTC. Its protein product is CASSKGRDRVTYEQYF. Using reference TRBV5-1 and TRBJ2-7 for the parts outside the CDR3, the full variable domain is KAGVTQTPRYLIKTRGQQVTLSCSPISGHRSVSWYQQTPGQGLQFLFEYFSETQRNKGNFPGRFSGRQFSNSRSEMNVSTLELGDSALYLCASSKGRDRVTYEQYFGPGTRLTVT.

V usage is TRBV5-1 and J usage is TRBJ2-7; 11 bases align to TRBD1. The CDR3 length is 16 residues. Per germline, CDR1 SGHRS and CDR2 YFSETQ. V gave up 2 bases and J gave up 3 bases; unmatched junction bases: 7. CDR3: CASSFLSGTGGYEQYF. Written as DNA, the CDR3 is TGCGCCAGCAGCTTCCTCTCCGGGACAGGGGGCTACGAGCAGTACTTC.

This clonotype showed up just a few times. This chain links TRBV4-3 with TRBJ2-5, with TRBD2 matching over 8 bases. Germline CDR1 is LGHNA and CDR2 is YSLEER. The trim removed 2 bases at V and 11 bases at J, leaving 16 bases unmatched. The CDR3 contains 16 residues. The CDR3 loop reads CASSQSLGGGQLQQYF. The CDR3 coding sequence is TGCGCCAGCAGCCAATCGTTGGGCGGGGGGCAACTTCAACAGTACTTC.

The rearrangement uses TRBV27 and TRBJ2-1; 12 nucleotides agree with TRBD2. The V gene end was trimmed by 3 bases and the J gene end by 10 bases; junction bases not matched to a gene: 16. The CDR3 totals 18 residues. Germline assignment: CDR1 MNHEY and CDR2 SMNVEV (reference sequence). For the CDR3, the DNA is TGTGCCAGCAGTTTCTCCTCTTCTAGCGGGGGGGCCTGGGTGGAGCAGTTCTTC. This encodes CASSFSSSSGGAWVEQFF.

This clonotype was seen a few times. The V and J genes are TRBV12-3 or TRBV12-4 and TRBJ2-1; 10 positions agree with TRBD2. This CDR3 is 15 amino acids long. V was pared by 4 bases and J by 6 bases, with 6 bases of the junction left unmatched. The CDR3 protein is CASSYLAGAINEQFF. The CDR3 DNA is TGTGCCAGCAGTTATCTAGCGGGGGCCATCAATGAGCAGTTCTTC.

The CDR3 bases are TGTGCCAGTGGGGGACAGACTAGCACAGATACGCAGTATTTT. Its translation is CASGGQTSTDTQYF. This rearrangement joins TRBV6-6 to TRBJ2-3; 7 nucleotides line up with TRBD1. CDR3 length equals 14 residues. Germline CDR1 reads MNHNY; CDR2 reads SVGAGI (reference sequence). The trim removed 9 bases at V and 0 bases at J, leaving 6 bases unmatched.

CDR3 nucleotides: TGTGCCAGCAGCCCCGCGGGTAGCGAGTTCTATGGCTACACCTTC. It codes for CASSPAGSEFYGYTF. This chain connects TRBV7-9 to TRBJ1-2; no firm D call. V lost 5 bases and J lost 4, with 17 bases in between. The CDR3 is 15 amino acids. Germline V gene data show CDR1 as SEHNR and CDR2 as FQNEAQ (reference sequence). The whole variable domain, remainder taken from reference TRBV7-9 and TRBJ1-2, is DTGVSQNPRHKITKRGQNVTFRCDPISEHNRLYWYRQTLGQGPEFLTYFQNEAQLEKSRLLSDRFSAERPKGSFSTLEIQRTEQGDSAMYLCASSPAGSEFYGYTFGSGTRLTVV.

This sequence joins TRBV2 and TRBJ2-1; D unresolved. Germline V gives CDR1 SNHLY, CDR2 FYNNEI. CDR3 size: 13 residues. Trimming took 7 bases from V and 7 from J, leaving 14 bases between them. The CDR3 is CASMAVLLNEQFF. CDR3 DNA sequence: TGTGCCAGCATGGCCGTCTTGCTTAATGAGCAGTTCTTC.

This chain joins TRBV3-1 and TRBJ1-1; unclear D gene. CDR3 size: 14 residues. Trimming removed 4 bases at V and 1 base at J, with 10 bases between. Germline V gives CDR1 LGHDT, CDR2 YNNKEL (reference sequence). The CDR3 region has the DNA TGTGCCAGCAGCCCGCGTCCGGGGAACACTGAAGCTTTCTTT. It translates to CASSPRPGNTEAFF.

The chain couples TRBV6-2 or TRBV6-3 to TRBJ1-5; 8 bases agree with TRBD1. The CDR3 runs 13 residues. CDR1 is MNHEY, CDR2 SVGEGT, per germline. The ends lost 8 bases at V and 6 bases at J; junction bases unmatched: 6. The CDR3 DNA sequence: TGTGCCAGCGCGGTGGACAGGGTTCAGCCCCAGCATTTT. It translates to CASAVDRVQPQHF.

The rearrangement joins TRBV7-2 to TRBJ2-5; unclear D gene. Judging by the DNA end, TRBJ2-7 fits better; the J call may be wrong. In germline, CDR1 is SGHTA, CDR2 FQGNSA. The CDR3 spans 15 residues. CDR3: CASSRHVRDSYEQYF. The CDR3 bases are TGTGCCAGCAGCCGCCACGTCCGCGACTCCTACGAGCAGTACTTC.

V gene TRBV20-1 combines with J gene TRBJ1-6; maybe TRBD1 (6 bases). The CDR3 loop spans 13 amino acids. Germline loops: CDR1 DFQATT, CDR2 SNEGSKA (reference sequence). The V gene lost 0 bases and the J gene lost 7 bases, with 7 bases spanning the gap. The CDR3 DNA reads TGCAGTGCTAGAGAGGACAGCAATTCACCCCTCCACTTT. It translates to CSAREDSNSPLHF.